The present T cell receptor (beta chain) was sequenced within a study of T cell repertoires in cytomegalovirus infection. Study as a whole: Recently identified HLA-C-restricted and well-studied HLA-B-restricted CMV epitopes were used. It was the public TCR beta signatures that indicated both CMV infection and matching HLA type. Findings of the study overall: Dominant in the ex vivo response were TCR beta clonotypes restricted by HLA-C and specific for CMV. Totalled public TCR beta family frequency picked out people who carried CMV plus the relevant HLA.

This clonotype was detected a few times. Its antigen is undetermined. TCRdb reanalysed the reads using MiXCR and keeps one entry per CDR3 protein. In the table there are 60,000 to 80,000 distinct CDR3 sequences, 20% to 25% of which are singletons. The sequences come from CD8+ T cells from cultured PBMCs, collected from culture after CMV antigen stimulation. The receptor was derived from a human donor in good health (CMV status not recorded). Some clones in this sample may be carry-over from other donors' samples.

The CDR3 protein is CASSTGNQPQHF. The CDR3 nucleotides are TGTGCCAGCAGTACGGGGAATCAGCCCCAGCATTTT. V is TRBV12-3 or TRBV12-4 and J is TRBJ1-5; D is uncertain. This CDR3 has 12 amino acids. V gave up 5 bases and J gave up 4 bases, with 6 bases separating them.